Shown below are 32 T cell receptor beta chains from a single sample sequenced in a study of OX40 agonist ivuxolimab in advanced cancers. The library was prepared using the immunoSEQ multiplex PCR assay. Entries here come from immuneACCESS through TCRdb and include only in-frame sequences with V and J called. Some clones fail to appear in such tables; in the studies checked, an unresolved V gene covers under half of the shortfall, and the cause of the remainder is unknown. Present in this sample are some 86,000 clones, under 85% of which were seen just once. Of the sample, less than 4.5% falls within the top ten clones. The source was CD4+ or CD8+ T cells sorted from blood, collected in a trial of the OX40 agonist ivuxolimab. The origin of the receptors is an adult with an advanced solid tumor such as melanoma, head and neck, liver or kidney cancer.

The chain is built from TRBV28 and TRBJ1-1; D gene uncertain. Per the germline V gene, CDR1 is MDHEN and CDR2 is SYDVKM. V lost 3 bases and J 1 base, leaving 6 bases between the germline ends. The CDR3 extends over 13 amino acids. CDR3 in DNA: TGTGCCAGCAGTTTGAAGGGGAACACTGAAGCTTTCTTT. It translates to CASSLKGNTEAFF.

The V call is TRBV28, the J call TRBJ2-7; 7 bases match TRBD2. Germline V gene data show CDR1 as MDHEN and CDR2 as SYDVKM. The CDR3 spans 16 residues. The V segment lost 3 bases and the J segment 2 bases; nucleotides outside the gene matches: 10. CDR3 protein: CASSLSLASGAYEQYF. For the CDR3, the DNA is TGTGCCAGCAGTTTGTCACTAGCAAGCGGGGCCTACGAGCAGTACTTC.

This clone showed up just once. The chain employs TRBV7-9 and TRBJ2-1, with D perhaps being TRBD1 or TRBD2 (5 bases each). CDR1 SEHNR and CDR2 FQNEAQ come from the germline V gene (reference sequence). This CDR3 is 15 amino acids long. The V gene lost 0 bases and the J gene lost 8 bases, with 14 bases spanning the gap. The CDR3 region is CASSLAGERGDEQFF. DNA for the CDR3: TGTGCCAGCAGCTTAGCGGGAGAGAGAGGGGATGAGCAGTTCTTC.

This chain connects TRBV7-9 to TRBJ1-4; D is undetermined. CDR3 size: 11 residues. The germline V gene encodes CDR1 SEHNR and CDR2 FQNEAQ (reference sequence). Trimming took off 6 bases at V and 12 bases at J, with 11 bases between the two ends. Here the CDR3 DNA reads TGTGCCAGCAGGTCAACCGGGGAACTGTTTTTT. This codes for CASRSTGELFF.

This clone was found a few times. The rearrangement links TRBV5-1 to TRBJ2-2; no clear D. The CDR3 is 13 residues long. Germline V gives CDR1 SGHRS, CDR2 YFSETQ. V lost 4 bases, J lost 6 bases, and 10 bases lay in between. CDR3: CASSQNVAGELFF. The CDR3, as DNA: TGCGCCAGCAGCCAAAACGTGGCCGGGGAGCTGTTTTTT.

The rearrangement uses TRBV7-9 and TRBJ2-4, with 10 positions matching TRBD1. This CDR3 comprises 16 residues. The ends lost 3 bases at V and 1 base at J; junction bases unmatched: 3. CDR1 and CDR2 from the germline V gene are SEHNR and FQNEAQ (reference sequence). CDR3 nucleotides: TGTGCCAGCAGCTTCGGACAGGGGGAGGCCAAAAACATTCAGTACTTC. Protein sequence: CASSFGQGEAKNIQYF. Supplemented by reference TRBV7-9 and TRBJ2-4, the full variable domain reads DTGVSQNPRHKITKRGQNVTFRCDPISEHNRLYWYRQTLGQGPEFLTYFQNEAQLEKSRLLSDRFSAERPKGSFSTLEIQRTEQGDSAMYLCASSFGQGEAKNIQYFGAGTRLSVL.

Only one count was recorded for this clone. The rearrangement joins TRBV5-1 to TRBJ2-3; 11 bases match TRBD2. The CDR3 extends over 17 amino acids. V was pared by 4 bases and J by 2 bases, with 9 bases of the junction left unmatched. Per the germline V gene, CDR1 is SGHRS and CDR2 is YFSETQ. The CDR3 loop is CASSPSGLAENTDTQYF. CDR3 nucleotide sequence: TGCGCCAGCAGCCCCTCGGGACTAGCGGAAAACACAGATACGCAGTATTTT. The complete variable domain, with remaining parts taken from reference TRBV5-1 and TRBJ2-3, reads KAGVTQTPRYLIKTRGQQVTLSCSPISGHRSVSWYQQTPGQGLQFLFEYFSETQRNKGNFPGRFSGRQFSNSRSEMNVSTLELGDSALYLCASSPSGLAENTDTQYFGPGTRLTVL.

The chain uses TRBV19 and TRBJ2-1; the match to TRBD2 covers 12 bases. Trimming at V came to 6 bases and at J to 4 bases, leaving 7 bases not matched to a gene. Germline values: CDR1 LNHDA, CDR2 SQIVND (reference sequence). The CDR3 is 16 amino acids. The CDR3 here is CASSTYGLAGYNEQFF. The CDR3, as DNA: TGTGCCAGTAGCACGTATGGACTAGCGGGGTACAATGAGCAGTTCTTC.

The chain couples TRBV11-3 to TRBJ2-2; D may be TRBD1 (6 bases). CDR1 SGHNT and CDR2 YENEEA come from the germline V gene. This CDR3 region has 13 residues. Trimming took 1 base from V and 6 from J, leaving 6 bases between them. The CDR3 reads CASSLGGPGELFF. In DNA form, the CDR3 reads TGTGCCAGCAGCTTAGGGGGGCCCGGGGAGCTGTTTTTT.

The CDR3 DNA reads as TGTGCCAGCAGCCCGGGGGGCTCGAACACTGAAGCTTTCTTT. Residues: CASSPGGSNTEAFF. This chain links TRBV5-4 with TRBJ1-1; possible D gene TRBD1, 6 bases. Trimming left V 4 bases short and J 1 base short, with 11 bases between. The CDR3 extends over 14 amino acids. Germline CDR1 and CDR2: SGHNT and YYREEE (reference sequence). Based on the CDR3 plus reference TRBV5-4 and TRBJ1-1, the full variable domain is ETGVTQSPTHLIKTRGQQVTLRCSSQSGHNTVSWYQQALGQGPQFIFQYYREEENGRGNFPPRFSGLQFPNYSSELNVNALELDDSALYLCASSPGGSNTEAFFGQGTRLTVV.

In regard to this clone: The same CDR3 is also encoded by other DNA sequences in this sample. V is TRBV5-1 and J is TRBJ2-1; D may be TRBD1 (6 bases). Germline CDR1 and CDR2: SGHRS and YFSETQ. The length of the CDR3 is 14 residues. The ends were cut back, 2 bases at V and 4 bases at J, with 10 bases in the middle. CDR3 nucleotides: TGCGCCAGCAGCTTAGGGGGTCCTTACAATGAGCAGTTCTTC. Amino acid sequence: CASSLGGPYNEQFF.

The gene calls are TRBV9 and TRBJ2-5; no clear D. CDR1 is SGDLS, CDR2 YYNGEE, per germline. The CDR3 loop spans 12 amino acids. The V end was cut by 6 bases, the J end by 4 bases, with 10 bases between. CDR3 nucleotide sequence: TGTGCCAGCACCAAGGACGGAGAGACCCAGTACTTC. It is translated as CASTKDGETQYF.

This chain uses TRBV6-5 with TRBJ2-7; D gene ambiguous. The germline CDR1 and CDR2 sequences are MNHEY and SVGAGI. V was pared by 0 bases and J by 4 bases, with 7 bases between. The CDR3 loop spans 13 amino acids. CDR3 protein: CASSYSTGYEQYF. The CDR3 bases are TGTGCCAGCAGTTACTCGACTGGGTACGAGCAGTACTTC.

The V gene is TRBV7-9, the J gene TRBJ2-3; TRBD2 matches at 14 bases. Germline loops: CDR1 SEHNR, CDR2 FQNEAQ (reference sequence). The CDR3 loop spans 15 amino acids. V lost 4 bases, J lost 8 bases, and 5 bases stayed unmatched. The CDR3 loop reads CASSSGLAGEGTQYF. Here the CDR3 DNA reads TGTGCCAGCAGCTCGGGACTAGCGGGAGAAGGTACGCAGTATTTT.

This clone occurred once. The chain carries TRBV6-5 and TRBJ2-7, with 10 positions matching TRBD1. CDR3 size: 15 residues. Looked up from germline, CDR1 is MNHEY and CDR2 is SVGAGI. The J segment lost 2 bases and the V segment lost 2 bases, leaving 3 bases of the junction unmatched. DNA of the CDR3: TGTGCCAGCAGTTACGGGACAGGGGAAACCTACGAGCAGTACTTC. It translates to CASSYGTGETYEQYF.

In its sample, this clone was seen a few times. This chain links TRBV28 with TRBJ1-2, with 11 bases lining up with TRBD1. The CDR3 length is 15 residues. Trimming cost V 5 bases and J 1 base; bases outside gene matches: 3. Germline V gene data show CDR1 as MDHEN and CDR2 as SYDVKM. Here the CDR3 reads CASSPDRGHNYGYTF. CDR3 sequence (DNA): TGTGCCAGCAGTCCGGACAGGGGGCATAACTATGGCTACACCTTC.

This clone was detected only a few times. The chain employs TRBV15 and TRBJ1-5; D not resolved. This CDR3 has 15 amino acids. Germline V gene sequence: CDR1 LNHNV, CDR2 YYDKDF (reference sequence). Between the trimmed V and J ends, which lost 4 bases and 7 bases, there was a span of 17 bases. The CDR3 DNA reads TGTGCCACCAGCAAGCTCCGACGGGTATTCCAGCCCCAGCATTTT. As protein: CATSKLRRVFQPQHF.

This chain links TRBV19 with TRBJ1-5, with 8 bases that match TRBD1. Trimming took 2 bases from V and 6 from J; bases not matched to a gene: 6. The CDR3 runs 15 residues. Germline values: CDR1 LNHDA, CDR2 SQIVND (reference sequence). CDR3 in DNA: TGTGCCAGTAGTATATCAGCAGGGGGCAGTCAGCCCCAGCATTTT. Translating gives CASSISAGGSQPQHF.

The V and J genes are TRBV29-1 and TRBJ2-7; 10 bases match TRBD2. Germline V gene lookup returns CDR1 SQVTM and CDR2 ANQGSEA. The ends lost 8 bases at V and 6 bases at J; junction bases unmatched: 22. The CDR3 length is 17 residues. The DNA for the CDR3 is TGCAGCTCAACTCCGGGACTAGCGCGGACGTCAGCCCTCGAGCAGTACTTC. Translation: CSSTPGLARTSALEQYF.

This chain links TRBV10-3 with TRBJ2-7; D is unresolved. V lost 4 bases, J lost 0 bases, and 7 bases lay in between. The CDR3 is 13 amino acids. Germline V lookup: CDR1 ENHRY, CDR2 SYGVKD. The CDR3 sequence is CAISGMGSYEQYF. The CDR3, as DNA: TGTGCCATCAGTGGGATGGGCTCCTACGAGCAGTACTTC.

CDR3: CATSRATASEQYF. DNA of the CDR3: TGTGCCACCAGCAGAGCCACGGCTAGCGAGCAGTACTTC. The chain employs TRBV15 and TRBJ2-7; D is uncertain. The CDR3 spans 13 residues. Trimming stripped 1 base from V and 6 bases from J, with 10 bases between. Germline lookup yields CDR1 LNHNV and CDR2 YYDKDF (reference sequence).

This chain uses TRBV19 with TRBJ2-1, with 7 bases fitting TRBD1. V shed 5 bases, J shed 7 bases, and the junction held 8 bases outside the gene matches. The CDR3 contains 14 residues. Germline CDR1 and CDR2: LNHDA and SQIVND (reference sequence). CDR3 protein: CASSWGTERNEQFF. The CDR3 DNA reads as TGTGCCAGTAGTTGGGGGACAGAAAGAAATGAGCAGTTCTTC.

This clone occurred a few times. The chain joins TRBV30 to TRBJ1-5; possibly TRBD1 for D (6 bases). This CDR3 is built from 13 residues. CDR1 is GTSNPN, CDR2 SVGIG, per germline (reference sequence). V gave up 2 bases and J gave up 5 bases, with 10 bases separating them. CDR3 in amino acids: CAWSSGEDQPQHF. In nucleotides, the CDR3 is TGTGCCTGGAGTTCAGGGGAGGATCAGCCCCAGCATTTT.

The chain employs TRBV18 and TRBJ1-3; D gene unclear. The germline V gene has CDR1 KGHSH and CDR2 LQKENI. V was trimmed by 3 bases and J by 0 bases, leaving 12 bases between them. CDR3 length: 16 residues. The CDR3 is CASSPHPPTSGNTIYF. The CDR3 region has the DNA TGTGCCAGCTCACCTCATCCCCCCACCTCTGGAAACACCATATATTTT.

The chain is built from TRBV5-1 and TRBJ2-3; no reliable D call. V shed 5 bases and J shed 0 bases, with 10 bases lying between them. Germline loops: CDR1 SGHRS, CDR2 YFSETQ. This CDR3 has 14 residues. In nucleotides, the CDR3 is TGCGCCAGCAGGGCGGACCCTAGCACAGATACGCAGTATTTT. Its translation is CASRADPSTDTQYF.

This sequence joins TRBV4-1 and TRBJ2-7; 7 bases are a match to TRBD1. Germline values: CDR1 MGHRA, CDR2 YSYEKL. The length of the CDR3 is 18 residues. The J segment lost 0 bases and the V segment lost 1 base, leaving 12 bases of the junction unmatched. The CDR3 loop reads CASSQGGNPGQSSYEQYF. The CDR3 coding sequence is TGCGCCAGCAGCCAAGGGGGGAATCCGGGACAGAGCTCCTACGAGCAGTACTTC.

The genes are TRBV28 and TRBJ2-2, with no clear D. Trimming stripped 3 bases from V and 1 base from J, with 9 bases between. Germline lookup yields CDR1 MDHEN and CDR2 SYDVKM. CDR3 length: 15 amino acids. CDR3 region: CASSFVAVNTGELFF. The DNA for the CDR3 is TGTGCCAGCAGTTTTGTGGCAGTGAACACCGGGGAGCTGTTTTTT. Full variable domain (missing parts from reference TRBV28 and TRBJ2-2): DVKVTQSSRYLVKRTGEKVFLECVQDMDHENMFWYRQDPGLGLRLIYFSYDVKMKEKGDIPEGYSVSREKKERFSLILESASTNQTSMYLCASSFVAVNTGELFFGEGSRLTVL.

About this clone itself: A read error may produce the germline difference seen at one junction end. The chain carries TRBV5-4 and TRBJ2-7; D is uncertain. Germline V gene sequence: CDR1 SGHNT, CDR2 YYREEE (reference sequence). This CDR3 is 13 amino acids long. The CDR3: CASSLFPHGEQYF. CDR3 DNA: TGCGCCAGCAGCCTTTTCCCTCATGGCGAGCAGTACTTC.

This clone was detected only a few times. V usage is TRBV5-1 and J usage is TRBJ2-2; D uncertain. V was shortened by 0 bases and J by 3 bases, with 6 bases between the two germline ends. Germline CDR1 SGHRS, CDR2 YFSETQ. The CDR3 is made up of 14 amino acids. CDR3 residues: CASSLEQDTGELFF. CDR3 DNA: TGCGCCAGCAGCTTGGAGCAGGACACCGGGGAGCTGTTTTTT. Full variable domain (outside the CDR3, taken from reference TRBV5-1 and TRBJ2-2): KAGVTQTPRYLIKTRGQQVTLSCSPISGHRSVSWYQQTPGQGLQFLFEYFSETQRNKGNFPGRFSGRQFSNSRSEMNVSTLELGDSALYLCASSLEQDTGELFFGEGSRLTVL.

V and J are TRBV5-1 and TRBJ2-1; D remains unclear. The CDR3 sequence is 14 residues long. Trimming took 0 bases from V and 9 from J, leaving 13 bases between them. Germline values: CDR1 SGHRS, CDR2 YFSETQ. The CDR3 here is CASSLEYISGEQFF. CDR3 nucleotide sequence: TGCGCCAGCAGCTTGGAGTATATTAGTGGTGAGCAGTTCTTC. Filled out from reference TRBV5-1 and TRBJ2-1, the complete variable domain reads KAGVTQTPRYLIKTRGQQVTLSCSPISGHRSVSWYQQTPGQGLQFLFEYFSETQRNKGNFPGRFSGRQFSNSRSEMNVSTLELGDSALYLCASSLEYISGEQFFGPGTRLTVL.

The rearrangement uses TRBV28 and TRBJ2-7; a weak D match, TRBD1 (5 bases). Looked up from germline, CDR1 is MDHEN and CDR2 is SYDVKM. Trimming took 2 bases from V and 6 from J, leaving 11 bases between them. This CDR3 is 13 amino acids long. The chain's CDR3 is CASSLPSTAEQYF. The CDR3, as DNA: TGTGCCAGCAGTTTACCCTCGACAGCCGAGCAGTACTTC. Full variable domain (rest looked up from reference TRBV28 and TRBJ2-7): DVKVTQSSRYLVKRTGEKVFLECVQDMDHENMFWYRQDPGLGLRLIYFSYDVKMKEKGDIPEGYSVSREKKERFSLILESASTNQTSMYLCASSLPSTAEQYFGPGTRLTVT.

This chain links TRBV2 with TRBJ2-7; 7 bases fit TRBD2. The CDR3 has 18 amino acids. Per germline, CDR1 SNHLY and CDR2 FYNNEI. The trim removed 6 bases at V and 4 bases at J, leaving 21 bases unmatched. In nucleotides, the CDR3 is TGTGCCAGCAGACTGGCAGAGCGGGGTACCACCTTCGCGTACGAGCAGTACTTC. It is translated as CASRLAERGTTFAYEQYF.